The 30 T cell receptor beta chains below were found in one sample sequenced in a study of cytomegalovirus exposure and HLA in healthy donors. Primers: 60 Vbeta forward and 13 Jbeta reverse. Clones were read by immunoSEQ multiplex PCR, and TCRdb kept only the in-frame ones, dropping some. Of roughly 200,000 clones in the sample, over 75% were seen once. The specimen was PBMCs. The source of these receptors is a woman in her forties or fifties in good health and CMV-seronegative.

A single count supports this clone. This chain connects TRBV28 to TRBJ2-7; D is uncertain. The CDR3 extends over 12 amino acids. The V end lost 6 bases, the J end lost 4 bases, and 10 bases lay between the germline ends. Germline CDR1 MDHEN, CDR2 SYDVKM. The CDR3 sequence: CASSLGSYEQYF. The CDR3 DNA reads TGTGCCAGCAGCCTCGGGTCTTACGAGCAGTACTTC.

V is TRBV7-2 and J is TRBJ2-1; TRBD2 matches at 9 bases. Germline V gives CDR1 SGHTA, CDR2 FQGNSA. V lost 6 bases and J lost 9; bases outside the gene matches: 15. The CDR3 runs to 16 residues. The CDR3 DNA sequence: TGTGCCAGCAGGATGGACGGGGCTAGCGGGGCCACTGAGCAGTTCTTC. This gives the protein CASRMDGASGATEQFF.

Of note for this clone: The identical CDR3 is also encoded by other nucleotide sequences in the sample. The chain joins TRBV15 to TRBJ2-7; 11 bases line up with TRBD2. CDR1 and CDR2 (germline): LNHNV, YYDKDF (reference sequence). The CDR3 loop spans 15 amino acids. The V segment lost 0 bases and the J segment 4 bases; nucleotides outside the gene matches: 2. The CDR3 region is CATSRELAGGYEQYF. In DNA, the CDR3 is TGTGCCACCAGCAGAGAGCTAGCGGGGGGTTACGAGCAGTACTTC. Supplemented by reference TRBV15 and TRBJ2-7, the full variable domain reads DAMVIQNPRYQVTQFGKPVTLSCSQTLNHNVMYWYQQKSSQAPKLLFHYYDKDFNNEADTPDNFQSRRPNTSFCFLDIRSPGLGDTAMYLCATSRELAGGYEQYFGPGTRLTVT.

For this clone: At one of its ends the junction is not consistent with the germline gene, which may arise from a read error. V is TRBV18 and J is TRBJ2-2; perhaps TRBD2 as D (5 bases). Germline CDR1 KGHSH, CDR2 LQKENI. The CDR3 spans 16 residues. CDR3 nucleotide sequence: TGTGCCAGCTCCGACACCCTGAGCCTCAGGCCCGGGAAGCTGTTTTTT. This gives the protein CASSDTLSLRPGKLFF.

This clone was picked up a small number of times. The chain employs TRBV6-1 and TRBJ1-6; tentative D call: TRBD1 (6 bases). This CDR3 contains 16 residues. V was clipped by 2 bases and J by 6 bases, with 14 bases between them. Per germline, CDR1 MNHNS and CDR2 SASEGT. CDR3 nucleotide sequence: TGTGCCAGCAGTGAATTTGGACAGCCTTTTAATTCACCCCTCCACTTT. This codes for CASSEFGQPFNSPLHF.

The chain has TRBV5-4 and TRBJ2-3, with D hard to call. There are 15 residues in the CDR3. Trimming pared 4 bases from V and 0 bases from J, leaving 12 bases between. Germline V gives CDR1 SGHNT, CDR2 YYREEE (reference sequence). The CDR3 DNA is TGTGCCAGCAGCCCGTATCTCGCGAGCACAGATACGCAGTATTTT. Residues: CASSPYLASTDTQYF.

This chain uses TRBV11-2 with TRBJ2-2, with TRBD2 matching 9 bases. V was clipped by 8 bases and J by 13 bases; unmatched bases: 11. Germline CDR1 and CDR2: SGHAT and FQNNGV. The CDR3 totals 13 residues. CDR3 loop: CASLGYSGSGLFF. The DNA for the CDR3 is TGTGCCAGCCTGGGATATAGCGGGAGTGGGCTGTTTTTT.

V usage is TRBV5-4 and J usage is TRBJ1-1; TRBD1 matches at 7 bases. The CDR3 consists of 20 residues. V shed 0 bases and J 0 bases; nucleotides not matched to a gene: 17. The germline CDR1 and CDR2 sequences are SGHNT and YYREEE (reference sequence). CDR3 in amino acids: CASSLVGDRDRPNVNTEAFF. In DNA form, the CDR3 reads TGTGCCAGCAGCTTGGTGGGTGACAGGGATCGGCCAAACGTGAACACTGAAGCTTTCTTT.

The chain carries TRBV5-1 and TRBJ2-3, with D maybe TRBD1 (5 bases). Germline CDR1 reads SGHRS; CDR2 reads YFSETQ. The CDR3 covers 14 residues. The ends were cut back, 0 bases at V and 2 bases at J, with 7 bases in the middle. CDR3 coding DNA: TGCGCCAGCAGCTTGGGGGGCACCACAGATACGCAGTATTTT. It specifies CASSLGGTTDTQYF.

This clone was seen once. This sequence joins TRBV4-3 and TRBJ2-5; no reliable D call. V lost 2 bases, J lost 1 base, and 11 bases lay in between. CDR3 size: 15 residues. Germline V gene sequence: CDR1 LGHNA, CDR2 YSLEER. The CDR3 spells CASSQLYSVQETQYF. The CDR3 bases are TGCGCCAGCAGCCAACTATATTCGGTCCAAGAGACCCAGTACTTC.

The CDR3 sequence: CASSPRDRPNTEAFF. Here the CDR3 DNA reads TGTGCCAGCTCACCAAGGGACAGACCTAACACTGAAGCTTTCTTT. The chain links TRBV18 to TRBJ1-1; 7 bases align to TRBD1. This CDR3 region has 15 residues. Germline CDR1 reads KGHSH; CDR2 reads LQKENI. V lost 2 bases to trimming and J lost 2 bases; unmatched junction nucleotides: 5.

The chain couples TRBV11-2 to TRBJ2-7; D not resolved. Germline CDR1 and CDR2: SGHAT and FQNNGV. The CDR3 contains 13 residues. Trimming removed 3 bases at V and 1 base at J, with 7 bases between. CDR3 residues: CASSFYESYEQYF. The DNA of the CDR3 is TGTGCCAGCAGCTTTTACGAGTCCTACGAGCAGTACTTC.

The V gene is TRBV30, the J gene TRBJ2-7; maybe TRBD2 (6 bases). The germline V gene has CDR1 GTSNPN and CDR2 SVGIG (reference sequence). The ends were cut back, 5 bases at V and 0 bases at J, with 14 bases in the middle. CDR3 length: 14 residues. The CDR3 nucleotides are TGTGCCTGGGGGGCCCTGACTAGCTCCTACGAGCAGTACTTC. It yields the protein CAWGALTSSYEQYF.

The chain uses TRBV6-6 and TRBJ1-6; D is unclear. The germline gives CDR1 MNHNY, CDR2 SVGAGI (reference sequence). V was clipped by 4 bases and J by 7 bases, with 14 bases between them. The CDR3 covers 15 residues. CDR3 sequence reads: CASSFPTTLNSPLHF. CDR3 DNA sequence: TGTGCCAGCAGTTTCCCTACTACCCTGAATTCACCCCTCCACTTT.

The chain is built from TRBV20-1 and TRBJ2-1; D is uncertain. With 5 bases removed from V and 9 bases from J, the gap between germline ends came to 8 bases. The germline gives CDR1 DFQATT, CDR2 SNEGSKA (reference sequence). This CDR3 has 10 amino acids. CDR3 nucleotide sequence: TGCAGTGCTGCGGTAGGTGAGCAGTTCTTC. As protein: CSAAVGEQFF.

The V call is TRBV15, the J call TRBJ2-3, with 11 bases aligning to TRBD2. The germline V gene has CDR1 LNHNV and CDR2 YYDKDF (reference sequence). The V and J ends lost 1 base and 8 bases, in that order; junction bases with no gene match: 11. CDR3 length: 17 residues. CDR3 protein: CATSRGGVAGGLGTQYF. CDR3 bases: TGTGCCACCAGCAGAGGAGGAGTAGCGGGGGGGCTAGGTACGCAGTATTTT.

This clone was detected once. The chain couples TRBV5-6 to TRBJ2-7, with no clear D. Germline-derived CDR1 and CDR2 are SGHDT and YYEEEE. V dropped 4 bases and J dropped 0 bases, with 5 bases sitting between them. There are 12 residues in the CDR3. CDR3 sequence (DNA): TGTGCCAGCAGCCCTAACTCCTACGAGCAGTACTTC. Amino acid sequence: CASSPNSYEQYF.

The CDR3 region is CASSSQGWGLNTEAFF. The CDR3, as DNA: TGTGCCAGCAGCTCTCAAGGGTGGGGCCTGAACACTGAAGCTTTCTTT. The J gene is TRBJ1-1, the V gene TRBV7-9; D is possibly TRBD1 (5 bases). The CDR3 loop spans 16 amino acids. Trimming removed 4 bases at V and 0 bases at J, with 15 bases between. Germline CDR1 and CDR2: SEHNR and FQNEAQ (reference sequence).

The V gene is TRBV5-1, the J gene TRBJ2-1, with TRBD2 matching 8 bases. The CDR3 sequence is 16 residues long. V was pared by 4 bases and J by 6 bases, with 12 bases of the junction left unmatched. Looked up from germline, CDR1 is SGHRS and CDR2 is YFSETQ. Here the CDR3 reads CASSPLARGVSNEQFF. For the CDR3, the DNA is TGCGCCAGCAGCCCTCTTGCGCGGGGGGTCTCCAATGAGCAGTTCTTC.

In regard to this clone: Other DNA sequences within the sample encode an identical CDR3. This chain links TRBV28 with TRBJ2-7; 10 bases fit TRBD1. Losses at the gene ends were 6 bases for V and 2 bases for J; bases not matched to a gene: 7. This CDR3 comprises 15 residues. Per germline, CDR1 MDHEN and CDR2 SYDVKM. CDR3 sequence: CASSLTGTGAYEQYF. The CDR3 bases are TGTGCCAGCAGCCTCACCGGGACAGGGGCCTACGAGCAGTACTTC.

The genes are TRBV28 and TRBJ2-7; D is ambiguous. The ends were cut back, 6 bases at V and 4 bases at J, with 10 bases in the middle. CDR1 and CDR2 (germline): MDHEN, SYDVKM. The CDR3 consists of 12 residues. The CDR3 region has the DNA TGTGCCAGCAGGGGTAGCCGGTACGAGCAGTACTTC. Translating it yields CASRGSRYEQYF.

This clone was picked up one time. The V call is TRBV20-1, the J call TRBJ1-4; D remains unclear. V was clipped by 6 bases and J by 5 bases, with 4 bases between them. Germline assignment: CDR1 DFQATT and CDR2 SNEGSKA (reference sequence). This CDR3 spans 10 amino acids. The CDR3 here is CSAENEKLFF. The CDR3 nucleotides are TGCAGTGCAGAGAATGAAAAACTGTTTTTT.

This rearrangement joins TRBV4-3 to TRBJ2-1, with 8 bases aligning to TRBD2. The CDR3 loop spans 17 amino acids. Germline assignment: CDR1 LGHNA and CDR2 YSLEER. The V gene end was trimmed by 0 bases and the J gene end by 7 bases; junction bases not matched to a gene: 11. CDR3 residues: CASSQDRGAGALNEQFF. The CDR3 region has the DNA TGCGCCAGCAGCCAAGATCGAGGAGCGGGGGCCCTGAATGAGCAGTTCTTC.

The V and J genes are TRBV10-3 and TRBJ2-2; 9 bases fit TRBD1. The CDR3 is made up of 15 amino acids. J was trimmed by 5 bases and V by 9 bases; bases with no gene match: 10. Germline CDR1 and CDR2: ENHRY and SYGVKD. Written as DNA, the CDR3 is TGTGCCATATCCGGGACAGGGATGGTTACCGGGGAGCTGTTTTTT. Encoded protein: CAISGTGMVTGELFF.

This chain connects TRBV6-1 to TRBJ2-6; no firm D call. V lost 4 bases and J 0 bases, leaving 10 bases between the germline ends. Germline CDR1 MNHNS, CDR2 SASEGT. The CDR3 is 16 amino acids. The CDR3 here is CASSVTRFSGANVLTF. The CDR3 DNA sequence: TGTGCCAGCAGTGTGACACGTTTCTCTGGGGCCAACGTCCTGACTTTC.

The chain uses TRBV7-6 and TRBJ2-1; 12 bases align to TRBD2. V shed 1 base and J 2 bases; nucleotides not matched to a gene: 3. Germline V gives CDR1 SGHVS, CDR2 FNYEAQ. The CDR3 loop spans 17 amino acids. The CDR3 DNA follows: TGTGCCAGCAGCTTAGGGACTAGCGGGGAAACCTACAATGAGCAGTTCTTC. Translating gives CASSLGTSGETYNEQFF.

The chain carries TRBV7-2 and TRBJ2-5; the match to TRBD2 covers 12 bases. The CDR3 loop spans 14 amino acids. V dropped 5 bases and J dropped 5; count of bases not matched to a gene: 3. Germline CDR1 and CDR2: SGHTA and FQGNSA. The CDR3 is CASSPGLAGETQYF. The CDR3 region has the DNA TGTGCCAGCAGCCCGGGACTAGCGGGTGAGACCCAGTACTTC.

This clone showed up just once. V usage is TRBV2 and J usage is TRBJ1-1; D gene uncertain. CDR3 length: 14 residues. The germline V gene encodes CDR1 SNHLY and CDR2 FYNNEI. V lost 6 bases to trimming and J lost 1 base, with 12 bases between them. The DNA for the CDR3 is TGTGCCAGCAGCCTCGAGGCGGAGAACACTGAAGCTTTCTTT. Translated: CASSLEAENTEAFF.

V is TRBV28 and J is TRBJ1-2, with 7 bases aligning to TRBD1. This CDR3 comprises 15 residues. J was trimmed by 5 bases and V by 6 bases; bases with no gene match: 12. The germline gives CDR1 MDHEN, CDR2 SYDVKM. DNA for the CDR3: TGTGCCAGCAGACTAATGCACCGGGACAGATATGGCTACACCTTC. This sequence encodes CASRLMHRDRYGYTF.

V usage is TRBV18 and J usage is TRBJ1-5, with 10 bases aligning to TRBD1. The junction had 11 bases not matched to a gene; V was cut back by 6 bases and J by 6 bases. The germline gives CDR1 KGHSH, CDR2 LQKENI. The length of the CDR3 is 16 residues. CDR3: CASSRETGGAIQPQHF. The CDR3 coding sequence is TGTGCCAGCTCCCGAGAGACAGGGGGCGCGATTCAGCCCCAGCATTTT. The full variable domain, rest sourced from reference TRBV18 and TRBJ1-5, is NAGVMQNPRHLVRRRGQEARLRCSPMKGHSHVYWYRQLPEEGLKFMVYLQKENIIDESGMPKERFSAEFPKEGPSILRIQQVVRGDSAAYFCASSRETGGAIQPQHFGDGTRLSIL.